This is a list of T cell receptor beta chains from one sample in a study of blood T cell repertoires in COVID-19. Libraries were prepared by immunoSEQ multiplex PCR; TCRdb keeps only in-frame clonotypes and omits some of them. The sample includes 150,000 to 200,000 clones, 80% to 85% of them seen just once. The sequenced sample consisted of PBMCs or T cells enriched from blood (not recorded which). The receptors originated from a woman in her thirties who had been exposed to COVID-19. Each CDR3 is given with its conserved first and last residue. The D gene is left open where the match is weak. Some rows have no size entry. The others give once, few or many, or a class for an expanded clone.

DNA	CDR3	D	size	V	J
TGTGCCAGCAGGGGCACAAGCACAGATACGCAGTATTTT	CASRGTSTDTQYF	NA	NA	TRBV27	TRBJ2-3
TGTGCCAGCAGTATAGCGGGGGGACCGGAGACCCAGTACTTC	CASSIAGGPETQYF	TRBD2	NA	TRBV14	TRBJ2-5
TGTGCCTGGAGTGGACAGGGAGAATTTAGTGAAGCTTTCTTT	CAWSGQGEFSEAFF	TRBD1	NA	TRBV30	TRBJ1-1
TGTGCCAGTACCCCGGGGTTATATTCGCGGGGCGAGCAGTACTTC	CASTPGLYSRGEQYF	NA	NA	TRBV19	TRBJ2-7
TGTGCCAGCAGCCCGTACGGTGCGACAACTAATGAAAAACTGTTTTTT	CASSPYGATTNEKLFF	NA	few	TRBV4-2	TRBJ1-4
TGTGCCAGCAGCGTACTGACTAGCGATGACACAGATACGCAGTATTTT	CASSVLTSDDTDTQYF	TRBD2	NA	TRBV9	TRBJ2-3
TGTGCCAGCAGTTTGGGACAGGGTACTTTAACTAATGAAAAACTGTTTTTT	CASSLGQGTLTNEKLFF	TRBD1	NA	TRBV27	TRBJ1-4
TGTGCCTGGACACCGGGACTAGCCCCCTACGAGCAGTACTTC	CAWTPGLAPYEQYF	TRBD2	NA	TRBV30	TRBJ2-7
TGTGCCAGCAGTGAAAGTAATAGGGGGACCCAGTACTTC	CASSESNRGTQYF	NA	NA	TRBV25-1	TRBJ2-5
TGCGCCAGCAGCCAAGCCGGACGGGGATTAAATTCACCCCTCCACTTT	CASSQAGRGLNSPLHF	NA	once	TRBV4-1	TRBJ1-6
TGCGCCAGCAGCCAATCCGACAGGGGCACCGGGGAGCTGTTTTTT	CASSQSDRGTGELFF	TRBD1	NA	TRBV4-1	TRBJ2-2
TGTGCCAGCAGTGAGCAGGGCGAGCAGTACTTC	CASSEQGEQYF	NA	NA	TRBV6-1	TRBJ2-7
TGTGCCAGCAGCCAAGACGGGAGGATCGCGGGGAACACAGATACGCAGTATTTT	CASSQDGRIAGNTDTQYF	TRBD2	NA	TRBV4-2	TRBJ2-3
TGTGCCAGCCTCACTCCATCTAGCGGCCGCTACGAGCAGTACTTC	CASLTPSSGRYEQYF	TRBD2	NA	TRBV6-5	TRBJ2-7
TGTGCCAGCAGCCTAGGGACAGGGGTTGGCGGCAATCAGCCCCAGCATTTT	CASSLGTGVGGNQPQHF	TRBD1	NA	TRBV5-5	TRBJ1-5
TGTGCTAGTGGTTTGGCTGTAGCGGGGGTGGATGAGCAGTTCTTC	CASGLAVAGVDEQFF	TRBD2	NA	TRBV12-5	TRBJ2-1